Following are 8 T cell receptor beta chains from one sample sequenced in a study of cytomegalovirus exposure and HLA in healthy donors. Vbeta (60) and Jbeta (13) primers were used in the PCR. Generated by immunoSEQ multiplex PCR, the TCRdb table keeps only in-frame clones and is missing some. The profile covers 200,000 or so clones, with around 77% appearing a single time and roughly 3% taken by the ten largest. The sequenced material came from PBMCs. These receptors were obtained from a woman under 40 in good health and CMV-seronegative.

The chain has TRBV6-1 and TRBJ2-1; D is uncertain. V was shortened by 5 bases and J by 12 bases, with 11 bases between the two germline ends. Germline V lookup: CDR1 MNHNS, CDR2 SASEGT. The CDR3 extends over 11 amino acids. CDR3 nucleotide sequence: TGTGCCAGCAGTTCCCCGCTAGTGCAGTTCTTC. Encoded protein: CASSSPLVQFF.

The CDR3 DNA sequence: TGTGCCAGCAGTGATCGGCTGGGACAGGTTCAAGAGACCCAGTACTTC. Its protein is CASSDRLGQVQETQYF. The rearrangement uses TRBV6-4 and TRBJ2-5; TRBD1 matches at 8 bases. The CDR3 length is 16 residues. Germline V gene data show CDR1 as MRHNA and CDR2 as SNTAGT. V shed 3 bases and J 2 bases; nucleotides not matched to a gene: 8.

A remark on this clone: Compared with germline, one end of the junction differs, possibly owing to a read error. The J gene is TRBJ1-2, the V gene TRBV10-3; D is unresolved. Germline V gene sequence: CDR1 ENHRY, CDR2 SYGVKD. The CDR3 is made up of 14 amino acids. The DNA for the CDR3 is TGTGCCATCAGTGAAATTGACGTAGACTATGGCTACCCCTTC. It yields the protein CAISEIDVDYGYPF.

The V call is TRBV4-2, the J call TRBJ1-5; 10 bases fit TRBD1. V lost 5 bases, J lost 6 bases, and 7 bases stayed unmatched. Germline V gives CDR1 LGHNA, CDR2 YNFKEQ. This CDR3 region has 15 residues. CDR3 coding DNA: TGTGCCAGCAGCGGCCGGGACAGGGGAGGTCAGCCCCAGCATTTT. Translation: CASSGRDRGGQPQHF.

CDR3 nucleotide sequence: TGTGCCAGCAGTTTAAAGAGGGGGAGCTCCTACAATGAGCAGTTCTTC. Protein sequence: CASSLKRGSSYNEQFF. V is TRBV28 and J is TRBJ2-1; tentative D call: TRBD1 (6 bases). CDR3 size: 16 residues. The germline CDR1 and CDR2 sequences are MDHEN and SYDVKM. V lost 2 bases and J 0 bases, leaving 11 bases between the germline ends.

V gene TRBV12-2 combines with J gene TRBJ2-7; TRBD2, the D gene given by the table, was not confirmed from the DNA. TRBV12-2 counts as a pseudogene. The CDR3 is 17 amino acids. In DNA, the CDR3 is TGTGCAAGTCGCTTAGTGCTCTCAAGCGGGAGAGGTTACGAGCAGTACTTC. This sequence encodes CASRLVLSSGRGYEQYF.

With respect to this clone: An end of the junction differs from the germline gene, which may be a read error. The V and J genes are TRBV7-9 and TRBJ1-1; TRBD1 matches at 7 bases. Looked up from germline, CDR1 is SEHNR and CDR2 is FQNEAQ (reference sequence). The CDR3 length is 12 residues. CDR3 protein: CSSSSDRVEAFF. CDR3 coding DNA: TGTTCCAGCAGCTCCGACAGGGTTGAGGCTTTCTTT.

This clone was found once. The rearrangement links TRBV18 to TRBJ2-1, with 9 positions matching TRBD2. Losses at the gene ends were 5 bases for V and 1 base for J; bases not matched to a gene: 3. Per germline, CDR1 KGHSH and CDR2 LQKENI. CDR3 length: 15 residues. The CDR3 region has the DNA TGTGCCAGCTCATACAGCGGGGGGTCCTACAATGAGCAGTTCTTC. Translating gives CASSYSGGSYNEQFF.